These 2 T cell receptor beta chains share one sample of origin, sequenced in a study of tumor-infiltrating lymphocytes in primary liver carcinoma. Co-extraction yielded RNA and DNA from about 20-30 mg of unsorted bulk tissue. The investigators made TCR beta cDNA from 500 ng total RNA, using a constant-region primer. It was through three nested multiplex PCR rounds of slightly modified ARM-PCR that TCR beta libraries arose. The opening two PCR rounds, approximately 10 cycles each, paired TRBV1-TRBV30 forward primers with a C-beta reverse primer. TCRdb redid the calling of the multiplex PCR reads with MiXCR, one entry per CDR3 protein. The table has about 190,000 distinct CDR3 sequences, around four fifths seen once. The sequenced sample was tumor tissue from primary liver carcinoma. The source is a man between 40 and 49 years old with primary liver carcinoma and hepatitis B virus infection.

For this clonotype: The junction departs from germline at one end; a sequencing error may be responsible. The rearrangement uses TRBV5-4 and TRBJ2-1; 8 bases line up with TRBD2. This CDR3 spans 14 amino acids. Germline V CDR1 and CDR2: SGHNT, YYREEE (reference sequence). This CDR3 reads CANSPSGGQEEQFF. Here the CDR3 DNA reads TGTGCCAACAGCCCCTCGGGGGGGCAGGAAGAGCAGTTCTTC.

This clonotype was picked up one time. A much larger clone is a single base away; this may be a read error. J is TRBJ1-1 and V is TRBV6-2 or TRBV6-3, with 9 bases that match TRBD1. There are 15 residues in the CDR3. Germline V gives CDR1 MNHEY, CDR2 SVGEGT. The CDR3 coding sequence is TGTGCCATCAGTGAACAGGGGGCGAGGAGCACTGAAGCTCTCTTT. This gives the protein CAISEQGARSTEALF.